The 8 T cell receptor beta chains listed next were all sequenced from one sample in a study of blood T cell repertoires in COVID-19. Clones were sequenced by immunoSEQ multiplex PCR, and TCRdb holds only the in-frame ones, with some missing. The data contain about 200,000 clones, approximately 82% of them seen just once; the ten biggest clones take up less than 15%. Sample: peripheral blood. The receptors here all came from a human donor in a cohort sampled during active COVID-19.

The chain joins TRBV5-6 to TRBJ1-6; possibly TRBD1 for D (6 bases). Trimming cost V 0 bases and J 7 bases, with 11 bases left between them. The CDR3 loop spans 15 amino acids. Germline V gene data show CDR1 as SGHDT and CDR2 as YYEEEE. CDR3 protein: CASSLDRGANSPLHF. CDR3 DNA: TGTGCCAGCAGCTTGGATCGGGGGGCGAATTCACCCCTCCACTTT.

The CDR3, as DNA: TGTGCCAGCAGCCTAACAGGCGTCGGGGGGGAGACCCAGTACTTC. It is translated as CASSLTGVGGETQYF. The chain couples TRBV6-5 to TRBJ2-5; 7 nucleotides align to TRBD2. The CDR3 sequence is 15 residues long. Unmatched junction bases numbered 12, after V lost 6 bases and J lost 5 bases. Germline CDR1 is MNHEY and CDR2 is SVGAGI.

The V and J genes are TRBV28 and TRBJ1-2, with D perhaps matching TRBD1 (5 bases). CDR3 length: 16 amino acids. The V end was cut by 1 base, the J end by 4 bases, with 16 bases between. Germline CDR1 is MDHEN and CDR2 is SYDVKM. CDR3 DNA: TGTGCCAGCAGTTTATCCAGGGAAAGATGGGGCTATGGCTACACCTTC. As protein: CASSLSRERWGYGYTF.

The chain is built from TRBV2 and TRBJ2-7; 10 bases map to TRBD2. CDR1 and CDR2 (germline): SNHLY, FYNNEI. This CDR3 is 14 amino acids long. The V segment lost 5 bases and the J segment 3 bases; nucleotides outside the gene matches: 4. In DNA form, the CDR3 reads TGTGCCAGCAGTTCACTAGCGGGGTACTACGAGCAGTACTTC. Translating it yields CASSSLAGYYEQYF.

The chain has TRBV11-3 and TRBJ2-3; D might be TRBD1 (5 bases). Germline CDR1 is SGHNT and CDR2 is YENEEA. Trimming cost V 5 bases and J 3 bases, with 18 bases left between them. The CDR3 sequence is 16 residues long. The DNA of the CDR3 is TGTGCCAGCAGCCCAGGGTTGGTCAGGGATACAGATACGCAGTATTTT. Translated: CASSPGLVRDTDTQYF.

The chain recombines TRBV5-1 with TRBJ2-7, with 8 bases matching TRBD2. V lost 4 bases, J lost 3 bases, and 9 bases stayed unmatched. The CDR3 loop spans 15 amino acids. Germline V gene lookup returns CDR1 SGHRS and CDR2 YFSETQ. In nucleotides, the CDR3 is TGCGCCAGCAGCCCCGAAGCGGGAGCCTACTACGAGCAGTACTTC. Translated: CASSPEAGAYYEQYF.

V and J are TRBV5-1 and TRBJ1-2, with TRBD1 matching over 8 bases. J lost 10 bases, V lost 2 bases, and 16 bases had no gene match. Germline CDR1 reads SGHRS; CDR2 reads YFSETQ. This CDR3 contains 16 residues. The CDR3 nucleotides are TGCGCCAGCAGCTTCTCGATCTTATCGGGACAGGTAAACTACACCTTC. Amino acids: CASSFSILSGQVNYTF. Supplemented by reference TRBV5-1 and TRBJ1-2, the full variable domain reads KAGVTQTPRYLIKTRGQQVTLSCSPISGHRSVSWYQQTPGQGLQFLFEYFSETQRNKGNFPGRFSGRQFSNSRSEMNVSTLELGDSALYLCASSFSILSGQVNYTFGSGTRLTVV.

The chain carries TRBV27 and TRBJ2-1; possibly TRBD2 for D (6 bases). Germline V gene lookup returns CDR1 MNHEY and CDR2 SMNVEV (reference sequence). There are 16 residues in the CDR3. The V end lost 2 bases, the J end lost 8 bases, and 19 bases lay between the germline ends. The CDR3 DNA follows: TGTGCCAGCAGTTTACATCGGGGTTCGGGAGAAGATGAGCAGTTCTTC. Translation gives CASSLHRGSGEDEQFF.